The source of this T cell receptor (beta chain) is a study of cytomegalovirus exposure and HLA in healthy donors. Study context: Most donors, 81% of over 300 genotyped, fell in the Caucasian-associated ancestry cluster. Overall study results and limits: When analyzed later, the rates of TCR association showed variation by HLA locus, with DRB1 the most and HLA-C the fewest.

Primers for the PCR totalled 60 Vbeta and 13 Jbeta. Per the original methods: A later analysis counted some 87 million unique TCR beta chains, some 11 million shared. Clones were sequenced by immunoSEQ multiplex PCR, and TCRdb holds only the in-frame ones, with some missing. V, J and clone size were drawn from that table, and D and trimming were deduced from the DNA. Counted here are 95,000 or so clones, about 77% occurring once; the ten biggest clones make up 4.9%. The ends lost 6 bases at V and 5 bases at J; junction bases unmatched: 19. CDR1 and CDR2 (germline): MNHEY, SMNVEV (reference sequence). CDR3 length: 17 residues. Worth noting for this clone: What it binds is unknown.

The receptor was isolated from a middle-aged woman in good health and CMV-seronegative. What was sequenced was PBMCs. This chain uses TRBV27 with TRBJ2-7, with 7 bases identical to TRBD1. The CDR3 coding sequence is TGTGCCAGCAGCCGTAGACAGACCGGGACAGCGATTAACGAGCAGTACTTC. As protein: CASSRRQTGTAINEQYF.